The rows below give T cell receptor beta chains drawn from one sample of a study of T cells in Graves' hyperthyroidism and ophthalmopathy. TCRdb used MiXCR to reprocess the multiplex PCR reads, holding one entry per CDR3 protein. The table records about 410,000 distinct CDR3 sequences, more than 12% of them present only once. Sequenced: blood. Receptor source: a woman in her 30s with Graves' ophthalmopathy. Each CDR3 is given with its conserved first and last residue. Each record gives: D gene, J gene, V gene, clone size, CDR3 length, CDR3 DNA, CDR3 protein. D genes are given only for firm matches. Clone size is not always given. Where it is, it says once, few, many or a class for expanded clones.

>TRBD1|TRBJ2-7|TRBV5-4|few|13
TGTGCCAGCAGCCACAGGGGGTCTCACGAGCAGTACTTC
CASSHRGSHEQYF
>TRBD2|TRBJ2-4|TRBV7-9|many|15
TGTGCCAGCAGCTCACTAGCGGGGGCCTCCAACATTCAGTACTTC
CASSSLAGASNIQYF
>-|TRBJ1-4|TRBV7-2|-|13
TGTGCCAGCAGCACCAGACAGGATGAAAAACTGTTTTTT
CASSTRQDEKLFF
>-|TRBJ1-5|TRBV28|many|14
TGTGCCAGCAGTTTAGCGGGGACCCGGCAGCCCCAGCATTTT
CASSLAGTRQPQHF
>TRBD2|TRBJ2-3|TRBV2|many|15
TGTGCCAGCACCCGACTAGCGGGGGAGGTAGATACGCAGTATTTT
CASTRLAGEVDTQYF
>TRBD1|TRBJ1-5|TRBV12-5|many|14
TGTGCTAGTGCCCAAGGGACAGGGGAGCAGCCCCAGCATTTT
CASAQGTGEQPQHF
>-|TRBJ2-1|TRBV3-1|many|13
TGTGCCAGCAGCCGGAACAGGGTTCGTGAGCAGTTCTTC
CASSRNRVREQFF
>-|TRBJ2-7|TRBV6-2/TRBV6-3|many|11
TGTGCCAGCAGCCCCCGGGGCGAGCAGTACTTC
CASSPRGEQYF
>-|TRBJ1-1|TRBV12-3/TRBV12-4|many|12
TGTGCCAGCAGTTTTGAGGGCACTGAAGCTTTCTTT
CASSFEGTEAFF
>-|TRBJ1-3|TRBV24-1|many|13
TGTGCCACCAGTGAAGGTACTGGAAACACCATATATTTT
CATSEGTGNTIYF
>-|TRBJ1-5|TRBV19|-|12
TGTGCCAGTAGTATGATTGGTCAGCCCCAGCATTTT
CASSMIGQPQHF
>TRBD1|TRBJ1-5|TRBV6-5|-|14
TGTGCCAGCAGTTCACAGGGGGCAAAACAGCCCCAGCATTTT
CASSSQGAKQPQHF
>-|TRBJ2-5|TRBV29-1|-|13
TGCAGCGTTGAGGGGGAGGGGGCTGGGGCCCAGTACTTC
CSVEGEGAGAQYF
>-|TRBJ2-7|TRBV6-1|many|13
TGTGCCAGCAGTCCGGTGACTACCTACGAGCAGTACTTC
CASSPVTTYEQYF
>-|TRBJ2-1|TRBV7-9|once|16
TGTGCCAGCAGTTCCAAAACGCAGACATATGGCAATGAGCAGTTCTTC
CASSSKTQTYGNEQFF
>-|TRBJ1-3|TRBV2|few|17
TGTGCCAGCAGTGCGCTCGGGGGGGCAACCTCTGGAAACACCATATATTTT
CASSALGGATSGNTIYF
>TRBD2|TRBJ2-2|TRBV20-1|-|14
TGCAGTGCTATAGCGGGGGCAAACACCGGGGAGCTGTTTTTT
CSAIAGANTGELFF
>-|TRBJ2-3|TRBV28|many|13
TGTGCCAGCAGTTTGCCAACTCGAGATACGCAGTATTTT
CASSLPTRDTQYF
>-|TRBJ1-5|TRBV6-1|many|16
TGTGCCAGCAGTGAAACACCAGGATACGGCAATCAGCCCCAGCATTTT
CASSETPGYGNQPQHF
>-|TRBJ2-5|TRBV6-1|-|18
TGTGCCAGCTACCCAGGAGGGGGCGACCCAAACAGCGGGGAGACCCAGTACTTC
CASYPGGGDPNSGETQYF
>TRBD1|TRBJ2-3|TRBV2|many|16
TGTGCCAGCAGTGAATGGGGACAGGGCCACGGCCGGACGCAGTATTTT
CASSEWGQGHGRTQYF
>TRBD2|TRBJ2-5|TRBV7-9|many|16
TGTGCCAGCAGCGTAGGACTAGCGGGAGTCCAAGAGACCCAGTACTTC
CASSVGLAGVQETQYF
>-|TRBJ1-2|TRBV7-2|many|16
TGTGCCAGCAGCTTAGCAAGCCTGACCTATAACTATGGCTACACCTTC
CASSLASLTYNYGYTF
>TRBD1|TRBJ1-2|TRBV28|many|13
TGTGCCAGCAGTCTGGACAGGGGCTATGGCTACACCTTC
CASSLDRGYGYTF
>-|TRBJ1-4|TRBV5-6|few|15
TGTGCCAGCAGCTCCCCACAGCAGGGAAATGAAAAACTGTTTTTT
CASSSPQQGNEKLFF
>TRBD1|TRBJ2-5|TRBV11-2|-|15
TGTGCCAGCAGCACTTACAGGGGGCTTATGAAGACCCAGTACTTC
CASSTYRGLMKTQYF
>-|TRBJ1-5|TRBV28|many|15
TGTGCCAGCAGTTTCCTCCAGGGGAGCAATCAGCCCCAGCATTTT
CASSFLQGSNQPQHF
>TRBD2|TRBJ2-1|TRBV12-3/TRBV12-4|many|16
TGTGCCAGCAGTCAAGCTAGCGGGGGCGTCTACAATGAGCAGTTCTTC
CASSQASGGVYNEQFF
>-|TRBJ2-3|TRBV11-2|-|16
TGTGCCAGCAGCTCCCCGGGCCCCGCGTTCACAGATACGCAGTATTTT
CASSSPGPAFTDTQYF
>TRBD1|TRBJ2-1|TRBV24-1|many|14
TGTGCCACCGGCCCTTCCGGGACAGACAATGAGCAGTTCTTC
CATGPSGTDNEQFF
>TRBD2|TRBJ2-7|TRBV5-1|-|16
TGCGCCAGCAGCTTGGCCGGGGGGACCGGGGGAGGCGAGCAGTACTTC
CASSLAGGTGGGEQYF
>-|TRBJ1-1|TRBV6-1|many|11
TGTGCCAGCGGTGTAAGCACTGAAGCTTTCTTT
CASGVSTEAFF
>TRBD1|TRBJ2-3|TRBV29-1|many|14
TGCAGCGTCCGGGACAGGGGGTATATAGATACGCAGTATTTT
CSVRDRGYIDTQYF
>TRBD1|TRBJ1-6|TRBV7-9|many|14
TGTGCCAGCAGCCCCGACAGGGGATTTACACCCCTCCACTTT
CASSPDRGFTPLHF
>-|TRBJ2-3|TRBV4-2|few|14
TGTGCCAGCAGCCAAGTGGGAGAAACAGATACGCAGTATTTT
CASSQVGETDTQYF
>TRBD1|TRBJ2-7|TRBV6-1|many|15
TGTGCCAGCAGTTCGGACAGGGGAAGGGCCTACGAGCAGTACTTC
CASSSDRGRAYEQYF
>TRBD2|TRBJ2-5|TRBV7-3|many|15
TGTGCCAGCAGCAGGGGAGCGGGGCCGAGGGAGACCCAGTACTTC
CASSRGAGPRETQYF
>TRBD1|TRBJ2-2|TRBV28|many|14
TGTGCCAGCAGTCCGGACAGGGCCACCGGGGAGCTGTTTTTT
CASSPDRATGELFF
>-|TRBJ1-3|TRBV2|many|14
TGTGCCAGCCAGGGGATTGGCTCTGGAAACACCATATATTTT
CASQGIGSGNTIYF
>-|TRBJ2-7|TRBV12-5|many|11
TGTGCTAGTACCTTCACTTCCGAGCAGTACTTC
CASTFTSEQYF
>-|TRBJ2-3|TRBV12-3/TRBV12-4|many|14
TGTGCCAGCAGTTTTAGGACAGTTACAGATACGCAGTATTTT
CASSFRTVTDTQYF
>-|TRBJ2-7|TRBV30|many|13
TGTGCCTGGAGTGTTAGTTATGCGGACGAGCAGTACTTC
CAWSVSYADEQYF
>-|TRBJ2-3|TRBV7-3|-|16
TGTGCCAGCAGCTTAAGAGGGGGGGTTGCAGCAGATACGCAGTATTTT
CASSLRGGVAADTQYF
>-|TRBJ1-1|TRBV12-3/TRBV12-4|many|15
TGTGCCAGCAGGCTTGTCACAGGGTATCACACTGAAGCTTTCTTT
CASRLVTGYHTEAFF
>-|TRBJ1-2|TRBV27|many|15
TGTGCCAGCAGTTCCCGTGGGGGGTCCGCTTCTGGCTACACCTTC
CASSSRGGSASGYTF
>TRBD2|TRBJ2-7|TRBV4-2|-|15
TGTGCCAGCAGCCAGAGCGGGGGGGCCGAATACGAGCAGTACTTC
CASSQSGGAEYEQYF
>-|TRBJ1-5|TRBV5-1|many|16
TGCGCCAGCAGCTTGGGGGGGGTTTACGACAATCAGCCCCAGCATTTT
CASSLGGVYDNQPQHF
>-|TRBJ2-5|TRBV6-5|-|14
TGTGCCAGCAGTTACTCGAGACTCCAAGAGACCCAGTACTTC
CASSYSRLQETQYF
>-|TRBJ2-2|TRBV29-1|-|15
TGCAGCGTACGCCTAGATCCGGCGAACACCGGGGAGCTGTTTTTT
CSVRLDPANTGELFF
>-|TRBJ2-1|TRBV4-1|many|12
TGCGCCAGCAGCCATAGAGGTCTTGAGCAGTTCTTC
CASSHRGLEQFF
>-|TRBJ1-4|TRBV5-5|many|13
TGTGCCAGCAGCTTGTTTGGGGATGAAAAACTGTTTTTT
CASSLFGDEKLFF